The clone carrying this T cell receptor (beta chain) was counted a few times. Its specificity is unknown. This sample was taken from a study of cytomegalovirus exposure and HLA in healthy donors. The CDR3 runs 15 residues. Trimming cost V 1 base and J 0 bases, with 11 bases left between them. Germline V gene lookup returns CDR1 SGHKS and CDR2 YYEKEE (reference sequence). Use of 60 Vbeta and 13 Jbeta primers characterized the PCR. Repertoires were generated with immunoSEQ multiplex PCR, while TCRdb's copy carries only in-frame clones and drops some. The sample lists 140,000 to 150,000 clones, 70% to 90% occurring once. Points from the study as a whole: Excluded: some indistinguishable V segments such as TRBV6-2 and TRBV6-3. In vitro checks showed that a few CMV-associated chains really do target CMV antigens.

The V call is TRBV5-5, the J call TRBJ2-7; D unclear. This TCR was sampled from a woman aged 40 to 50 in good health and CMV-seropositive. Input material: PBMCs. The CDR3 nucleotides are TGTGCCAGCAGCTTGTCGGTTAGGAGCTCCTACGAGCAGTACTTC. Translation gives CASSLSVRSSYEQYF.